This T cell receptor (beta chain) was found in a study of tumor-infiltrating lymphocytes in glioblastoma multiforme. General observations from the study: Detected clone frequencies may not reflect cell counts, being RNA-based.

As regards this clonotype: What it binds is unknown. The junction shows a germline mismatch at one end, possibly a read error.

Multiple V-beta primers and a C-beta primer amplified TCRB from RNA. Unique molecular identifiers were not described for the libraries. TCRdb redid the calling of the multiplex PCR reads with MiXCR, one entry per CDR3 protein. The table shows about 10,000 distinct CDR3 sequences, with about 79% occurring only once. The CDR3 contains 13 residues. Germline V lookup: CDR1 SQVTM, CDR2 ANQGSEA. Source material: brain tumor tissue. The sequence came from a male donor with glioblastoma. The rearrangement joins TRBV29-1 to TRBJ1-1; D gene uncertain. CDR3 amino acids: CNVEHPSNTKAFF. The CDR3 DNA reads TGCAACGTTGAACATCCCAGCAACACTAAAGCTTTCTTT.